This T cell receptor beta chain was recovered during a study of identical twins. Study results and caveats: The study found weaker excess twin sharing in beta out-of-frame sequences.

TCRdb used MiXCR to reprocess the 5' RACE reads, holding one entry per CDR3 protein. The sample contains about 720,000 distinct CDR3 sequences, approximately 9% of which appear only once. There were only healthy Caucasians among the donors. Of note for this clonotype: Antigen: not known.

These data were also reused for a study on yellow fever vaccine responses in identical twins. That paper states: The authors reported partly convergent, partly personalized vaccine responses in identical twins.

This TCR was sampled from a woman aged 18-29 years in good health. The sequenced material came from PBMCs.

The CDR3, as DNA: TGTGCCACCCGACGGCACCATCGGGGACAGGGGACAGATACGCAGTATTTT. Translation gives CATRRHHRGQGTDTQYF. The V call is TRBV12-3 or TRBV12-4, the J call TRBJ2-3; 10 bases map to TRBD1. V shed 10 bases, J shed 3 bases, and the junction held 16 bases outside the gene matches. The CDR3 loop spans 17 amino acids.